The TCR beta chain described here comes from a study of T cells in Graves' hyperthyroidism and ophthalmopathy. Whole-study findings and limits: Among thyroid clonotypes expanded above 0.001, most also appeared in blood.

The study excluded patients with uncontrolled infection, other autoimmune disease, pregnancy or lactation. This sample holds PBMCs from approximately 9 ml fresh peripheral blood. CDR1 SGHTA and CDR2 FQGNSA come from the germline V gene. J was trimmed by 2 bases and V by 3 bases; bases with no gene match: 6. CDR3 length equals 15 residues. Points on this clonotype: Its antigen is still unknown. A single base separates this from a much larger clone, so it may be a read error.

Regions amplified from RNA transcripts were the TCR beta CDR3 regions. An initial round of RT-PCR targeting the TCR CDR3 relied on the HTBI primer set. MiXCR, applied by TCRdb to the multiplex PCR reads, yields one record per CDR3 protein. There are around 250,000 distinct CDR3 sequences in the sample; about 14% occur only once, and less than 15% lies in the top ten. The receptor was derived from a woman in her thirties or forties with Graves' hyperthyroidism that later progressed to Graves' ophthalmopathy. The V gene is TRBV7-2, the J gene TRBJ2-7, with 8 bases identical to TRBD2. Sequenced input: blood. CDR3 loop: CASSLGLDTPYEQYF. The CDR3 coding sequence is TGTGCCAGCAGCTTGGGACTAGACACGCCCTACGAGCAGTACTTC.